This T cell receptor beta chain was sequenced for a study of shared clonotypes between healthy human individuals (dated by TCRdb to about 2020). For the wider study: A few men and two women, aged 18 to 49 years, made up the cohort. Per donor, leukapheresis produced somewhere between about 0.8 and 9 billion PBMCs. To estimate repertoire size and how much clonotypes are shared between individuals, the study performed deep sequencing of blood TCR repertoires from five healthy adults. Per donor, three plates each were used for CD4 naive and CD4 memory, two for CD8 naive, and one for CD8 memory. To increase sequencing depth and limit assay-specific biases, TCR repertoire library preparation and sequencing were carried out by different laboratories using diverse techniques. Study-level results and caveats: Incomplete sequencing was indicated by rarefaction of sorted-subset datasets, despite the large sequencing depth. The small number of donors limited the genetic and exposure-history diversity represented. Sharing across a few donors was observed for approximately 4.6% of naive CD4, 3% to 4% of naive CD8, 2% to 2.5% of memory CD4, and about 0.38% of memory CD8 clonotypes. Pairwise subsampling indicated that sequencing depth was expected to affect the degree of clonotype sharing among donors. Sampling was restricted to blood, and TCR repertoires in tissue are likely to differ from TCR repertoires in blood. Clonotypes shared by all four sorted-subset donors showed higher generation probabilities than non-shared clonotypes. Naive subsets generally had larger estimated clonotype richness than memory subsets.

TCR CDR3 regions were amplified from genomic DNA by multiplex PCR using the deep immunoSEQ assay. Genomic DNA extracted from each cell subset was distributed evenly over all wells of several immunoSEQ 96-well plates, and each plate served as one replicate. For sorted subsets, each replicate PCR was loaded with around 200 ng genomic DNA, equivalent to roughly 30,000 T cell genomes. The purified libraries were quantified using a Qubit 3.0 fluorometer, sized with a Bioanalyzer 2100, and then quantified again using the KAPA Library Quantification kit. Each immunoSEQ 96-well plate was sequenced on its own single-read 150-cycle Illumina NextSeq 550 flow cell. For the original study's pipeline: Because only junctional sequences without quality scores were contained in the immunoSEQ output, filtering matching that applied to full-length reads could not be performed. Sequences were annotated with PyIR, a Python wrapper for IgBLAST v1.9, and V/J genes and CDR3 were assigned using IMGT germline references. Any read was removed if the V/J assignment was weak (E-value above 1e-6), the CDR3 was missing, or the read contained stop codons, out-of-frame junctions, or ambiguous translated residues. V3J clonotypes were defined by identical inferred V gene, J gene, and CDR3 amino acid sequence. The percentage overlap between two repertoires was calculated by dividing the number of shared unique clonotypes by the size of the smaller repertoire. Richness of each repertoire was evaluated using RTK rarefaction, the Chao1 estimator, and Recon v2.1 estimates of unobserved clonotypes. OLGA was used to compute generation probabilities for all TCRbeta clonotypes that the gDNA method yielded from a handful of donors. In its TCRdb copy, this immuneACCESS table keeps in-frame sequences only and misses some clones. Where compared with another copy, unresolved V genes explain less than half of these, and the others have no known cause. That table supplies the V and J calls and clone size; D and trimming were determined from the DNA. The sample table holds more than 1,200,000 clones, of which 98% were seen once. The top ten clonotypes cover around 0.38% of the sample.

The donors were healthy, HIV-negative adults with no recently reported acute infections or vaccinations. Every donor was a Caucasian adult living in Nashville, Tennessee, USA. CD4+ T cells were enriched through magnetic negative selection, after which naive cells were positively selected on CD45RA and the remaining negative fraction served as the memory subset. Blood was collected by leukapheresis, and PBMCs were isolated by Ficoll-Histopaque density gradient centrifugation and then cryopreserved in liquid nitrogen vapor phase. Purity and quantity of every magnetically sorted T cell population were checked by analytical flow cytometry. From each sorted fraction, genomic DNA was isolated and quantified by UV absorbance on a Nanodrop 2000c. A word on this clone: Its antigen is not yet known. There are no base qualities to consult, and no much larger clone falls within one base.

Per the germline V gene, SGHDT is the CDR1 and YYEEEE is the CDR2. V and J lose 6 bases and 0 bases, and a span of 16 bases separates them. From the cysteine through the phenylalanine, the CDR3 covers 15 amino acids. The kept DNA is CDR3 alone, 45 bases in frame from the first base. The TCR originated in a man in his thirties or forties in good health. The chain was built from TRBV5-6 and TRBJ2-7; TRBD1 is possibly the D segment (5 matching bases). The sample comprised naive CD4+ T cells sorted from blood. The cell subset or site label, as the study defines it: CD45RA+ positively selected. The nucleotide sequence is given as TGTGCCAGCACCAAAACAGGTCACCTCTCCTACGAGCAGTACTTC. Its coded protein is CASTKTGHLSYEQYF.